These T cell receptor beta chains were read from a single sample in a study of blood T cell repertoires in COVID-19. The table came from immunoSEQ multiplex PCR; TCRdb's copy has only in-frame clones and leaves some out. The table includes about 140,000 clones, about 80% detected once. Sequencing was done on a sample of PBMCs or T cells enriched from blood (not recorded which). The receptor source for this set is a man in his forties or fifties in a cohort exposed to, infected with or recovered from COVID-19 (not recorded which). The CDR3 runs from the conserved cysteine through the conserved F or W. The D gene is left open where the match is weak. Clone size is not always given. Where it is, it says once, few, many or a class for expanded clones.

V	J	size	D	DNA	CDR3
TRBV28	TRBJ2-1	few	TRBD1	TGTGCCAGCGAACAGGGGAGCTCCTACAATGAGCAGTTCTTC	CASEQGSSYNEQFF
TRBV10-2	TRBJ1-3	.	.	TGCGCCAGCAGCTCTCTCAGGGGCGGTCAAAACACCATATATTTT	CASSSLRGGQNTIYF
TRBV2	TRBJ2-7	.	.	TGTGCTACCCAGGACAGTCGATACGAGCAGTACTTC	CATQDSRYEQYF
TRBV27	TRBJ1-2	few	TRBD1	TGTGCCAGCAGTCTATCTTCTACGACAGGGACCTCTGGGTACACCTTC	CASSLSSTTGTSGYTF
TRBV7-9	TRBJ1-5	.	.	TGTGCCAGCAGCCCCACCGGGGGGGGGTCCCAGCATTTT	CASSPTGGGSQHF
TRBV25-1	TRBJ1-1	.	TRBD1	TGTGCCAGCAGTGATCATACCGGGACAGTGAACACTGAAGCTTTCTTT	CASSDHTGTVNTEAFF
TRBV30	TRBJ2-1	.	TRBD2	TGTGCCTGGAGTTGGGGATTAGCGGGGACTGAGCAGTTCTTC	CAWSWGLAGTEQFF
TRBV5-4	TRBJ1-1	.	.	TGTGCCAGCAGCTTAGACAGCATGAACACTGAAGCTTTCTTT	CASSLDSMNTEAFF
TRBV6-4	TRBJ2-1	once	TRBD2	TGTGCCAGCAGTGATTCTAGCGGGGGGAGGGATGAGCAGTTCTTC	CASSDSSGGRDEQFF
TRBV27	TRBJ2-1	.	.	TGTGCCAGCAGTTTCGCCCGGGATGTTGAGCAGTTCTTC	CASSFARDVEQFF
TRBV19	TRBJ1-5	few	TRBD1	TGTGCCAACCAGGGGGCGAGGGAGCCCCAGCATTTT	CANQGAREPQHF
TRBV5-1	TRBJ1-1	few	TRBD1	TGCGCCAGCAGCTCCTTGAGTCCGGGACAGGGTACTGAAGCTTTCTTT	CASSSLSPGQGTEAFF
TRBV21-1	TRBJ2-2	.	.	TGTGCCAGCAGCAAAGAAGCGGGCACGTGGACAGGGGAAAATAACGGGACCGGGGAGCTGTTTTTT	CASSKEAGTWTGENNGTGELFF
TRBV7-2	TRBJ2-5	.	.	TGTGCCAGCAGCCTTCCTCAGGGCTTAGGGTTAGGAGAGACCCAGTACTTC	CASSLPQGLGLGETQYF
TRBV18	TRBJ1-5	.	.	TGTGCCAGCTCACCGTCGGACACGAATCAGCCCCAGCATTTT	CASSPSDTNQPQHF
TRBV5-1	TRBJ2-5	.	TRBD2	TGCGCCAGCAGCCCAGGGACTAGCGGGATACAAGAGACCCAGTACTTC	CASSPGTSGIQETQYF
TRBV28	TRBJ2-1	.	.	TGTGCCAGCAGTTTGCCCGACTATCATGAGCAGTTCTTC	CASSLPDYHEQFF
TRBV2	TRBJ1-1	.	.	TGTGCCAGCAGTGGAAGCGATACGGGACTAACCACTGAAGCTTTCTTT	CASSGSDTGLTTEAFF
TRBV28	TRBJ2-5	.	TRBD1	TGTGCCAGCAGTTACCCAGGACAGGGTGCACGGGAGACCCAGTACTTC	CASSYPGQGARETQYF
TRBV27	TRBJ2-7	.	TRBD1	TGTGCCAGCTCCTCCCCTTCGCGGGGACAGGGGATCTACGAGCAGTACTTC	CASSSPSRGQGIYEQYF
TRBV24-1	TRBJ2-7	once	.	TGTGCCACTCGGGACGGGAGCGGCGACGAGCAGTACTTC	CATRDGSGDEQYF
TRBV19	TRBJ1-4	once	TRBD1	TGTGCCAGTAGCATTCAGACCGGGACAGGGAAAAAACTGTTTTTT	CASSIQTGTGKKLFF
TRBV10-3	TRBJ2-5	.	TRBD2	TGTGCCATCAGTGACGGAGGAATGACTAGCGGGGGGGAAGAGACCCAGTACTTC	CAISDGGMTSGGEETQYF
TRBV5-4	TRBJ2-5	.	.	TGTGCCAGCAGCCTCCGGGATGTGGTGACCCAGTACTTC	CASSLRDVVTQYF
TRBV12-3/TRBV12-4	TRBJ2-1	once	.	TGTGCCAGCAGAACCATACTTGAGCAGTTCTTC	CASRTILEQFF
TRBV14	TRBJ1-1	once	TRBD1	TGTGCCAGCAGCCACCCCAAACGGTCGGGACAGGGAGGAAAAAACACTGAAGCTTTCTTT	CASSHPKRSGQGGKNTEAFF
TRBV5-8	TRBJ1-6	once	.	TGTGCCAGCAGCCCGGGACTGGTTAATTCACCCCTCCACTTT	CASSPGLVNSPLHF
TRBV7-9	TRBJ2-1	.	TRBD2	TGTGCCAGCAGCAAGGAGGCGGGAGTAGGTTTCGATGAGCAGTTCTTC	CASSKEAGVGFDEQFF
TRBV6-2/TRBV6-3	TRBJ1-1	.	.	TGTGCCAGCAGTTACGGGGGCCGACAGACAGTGAGCACTGAAGCTTTCTTT	CASSYGGRQTVSTEAFF
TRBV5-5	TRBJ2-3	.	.	TGTGCCAGCAGCTTGGGGGGGCGTAACACAGATACGCAGTATTTT	CASSLGGRNTDTQYF
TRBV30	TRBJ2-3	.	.	TGTGCCTGGAGAATGGACTACACCTTCGCAGATACGCAGTATTTT	CAWRMDYTFADTQYF
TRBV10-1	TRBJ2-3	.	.	TGCGCCAGCAGTGGTCAACGGAGCACAGATACGCAGTATTTT	CASSGQRSTDTQYF
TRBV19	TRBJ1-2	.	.	TGTGCCAGTAGTACCCAAGGACAGTATTTGTGGGGCTACACCTTC	CASSTQGQYLWGYTF
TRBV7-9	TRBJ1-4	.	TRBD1	TGTGCCAGCAGTGTCCTAATCAAACAGGGGGCCGGTGGTGAAAAACTGTTTTTT	CASSVLIKQGAGGEKLFF
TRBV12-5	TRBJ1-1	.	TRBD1	TGTGCTAGTGGCACAATCGCCGGACAGGGAGGCCCTGAAGCTTTCTTT	CASGTIAGQGGPEAFF
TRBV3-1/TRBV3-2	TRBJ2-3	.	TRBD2	TGTGCCAGCAGCCAAGATTGGGGGGAGGGAACAGATACGCAGTATTTT	CASSQDWGEGTDTQYF
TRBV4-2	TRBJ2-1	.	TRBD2	TGTGCCAGCAGCCGAGGGTTTAGCGGGACCGACTACAATGAGCAGTTCTTC	CASSRGFSGTDYNEQFF
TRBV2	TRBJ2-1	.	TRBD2	TGTGCCAGCAGCCTTCTAGCGGGAGGGAGTGATGAGCAGTTCTTC	CASSLLAGGSDEQFF
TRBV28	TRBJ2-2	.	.	TGTGCCAGCAGATCGACAGGTCACCAGAACACCGGGGAGCTGTTTTTT	CASRSTGHQNTGELFF
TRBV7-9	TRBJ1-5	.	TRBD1	TGTGCCAGCAGCAGGACAGGGGAGAACAATCAGCCCCAGCATTTT	CASSRTGENNQPQHF
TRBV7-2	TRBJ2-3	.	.	TGTGCCAGCAGCCTACTTACAGGGCTGGGCACAGATACGCAGTATTTT	CASSLLTGLGTDTQYF
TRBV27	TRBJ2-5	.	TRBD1	TGTGCCAGCAGTTTACGGACAGGACAAGAGACCCAGTACTTC	CASSLRTGQETQYF
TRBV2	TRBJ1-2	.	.	TGTGCCAGCGGGACAAGCGAAATCTATGGCTACACCTTC	CASGTSEIYGYTF
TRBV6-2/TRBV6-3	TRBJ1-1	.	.	TGTGCCAGCAGTTCCAGGCAGGGGAGAATAGTGAACACTGAAGCTTTCTTT	CASSSRQGRIVNTEAFF
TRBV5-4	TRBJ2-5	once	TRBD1	TGTGCCAGCAGCGGAGGTCAAGCCGGGACAGCTTACCAAGAGACCCAGTACTTC	CASSGGQAGTAYQETQYF
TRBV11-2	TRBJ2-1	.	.	TGTGCCAGCAGCTTAGACACCTCTTTAGGGAGCTCCTACAATGAGCAGTTCTTC	CASSLDTSLGSSYNEQFF
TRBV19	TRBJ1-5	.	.	TGTGCCAGTAGTTCAACAGTTGATCAGCCCCAGCATTTT	CASSSTVDQPQHF
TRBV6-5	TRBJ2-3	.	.	TGTGCCAGCAAGGGAGACAGCACAGATACGCAGTATTTT	CASKGDSTDTQYF
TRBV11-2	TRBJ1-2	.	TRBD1	TGTGCCAGCAGCTTACCGACAGGGCGCTATGGCTACACCTTC	CASSLPTGRYGYTF
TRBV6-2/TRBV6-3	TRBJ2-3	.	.	TGTGCCAGCAGTTACGTAGCACCAGATACGCAGTATTTT	CASSYVAPDTQYF
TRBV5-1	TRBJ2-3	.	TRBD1	TGCGCCAGCAGCTTACTCGGACAGGGGGGCACAGATACGCAGTATTTT	CASSLLGQGGTDTQYF
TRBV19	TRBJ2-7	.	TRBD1	TGTGCCAGTAGTATGGGACAGACCTACGAGCAGTACTTC	CASSMGQTYEQYF
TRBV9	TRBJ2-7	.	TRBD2	TGTGCCAGCAGCGTAGCTGCTAGCGGGAGTTACGAGCAGTACTTC	CASSVAASGSYEQYF
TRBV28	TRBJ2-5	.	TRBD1	TGTGCCAGCAGTTTAACAGGGGGGACCCCCCCAGAGACCCAGTACTTC	CASSLTGGTPPETQYF
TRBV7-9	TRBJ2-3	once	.	TGTGCCAGCAGCCCATGGGCTGGGTCGGTCACAGATACGCAGTATTTT	CASSPWAGSVTDTQYF
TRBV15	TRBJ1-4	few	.	TGTGCCACCAGCAGAGATCTCGGCAGGGTGGGGTCTGATGAAAAACTGTTTTTT	CATSRDLGRVGSDEKLFF
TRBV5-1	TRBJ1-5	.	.	TGCGCCAGCAGCTTGGCCGGGGGTAATCAGCCCCAGCATTTT	CASSLAGGNQPQHF
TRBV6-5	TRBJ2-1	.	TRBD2	TGTGCCAGCAGTTCTCCGGGGGGGCCGGGAAATGAGCAGTTCTTC	CASSSPGGPGNEQFF
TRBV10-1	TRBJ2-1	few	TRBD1	TGCGCCAGCAGCCTGACGGGACAGGGGGCAAGTGAGCAGTTCTTC	CASSLTGQGASEQFF
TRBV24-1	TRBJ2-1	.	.	TGTGCCACCAGTGACGGGTTCGCCAATGAGCAGTTCTTC	CATSDGFANEQFF